The entry below gives a single TCR beta chain sequence along with its context. As yet, its antigen is unknown. The sample belongs to a study of shared clonotypes between healthy human individuals. As for the study in general: A couple of female and a few male donors aged 18 to 49 were enrolled.

The V segment lost 2 bases and the J segment 7 bases; nucleotides outside the gene matches: 7. Germline V gene data show CDR1 as ENHRY and CDR2 as SYGVKD. CDR3 size: 16 residues. Positively selected for CCR7, the CD45RO-negative cells used as naive CD8 cells excluded terminally differentiated effector memory CD45RA+ cells. Healthy adults negative for HIV, lacking recent acute infections or vaccinations, served as donors. Study results and caveats: Having only a few donors restricted how much genetic and exposure-history diversity was captured. Generally, naive subsets (rather than memory subsets) showed larger estimated richness.

Profiling relied on immunoSEQ multiplex PCR, and the TCRdb table lists in-frame clones only, not all of them. The profile shows about 2.1 million clones, just over 90% of them singletons. Sequencing used naive CD8+ T cells from PBMCs. The chain carries TRBV10-3 and TRBJ2-2; 10 bases map to TRBD2. The receptor was isolated from a man younger than 35 in good health. Some clones in this sample may be carry-over from other donors' samples. CDR3 nucleotides: TGTGCCATCAGTGAGCTGTCTAGCGGGAGTCACGGGGAGCTGTTTTTT. The encoded protein is CAISELSSGSHGELFF.